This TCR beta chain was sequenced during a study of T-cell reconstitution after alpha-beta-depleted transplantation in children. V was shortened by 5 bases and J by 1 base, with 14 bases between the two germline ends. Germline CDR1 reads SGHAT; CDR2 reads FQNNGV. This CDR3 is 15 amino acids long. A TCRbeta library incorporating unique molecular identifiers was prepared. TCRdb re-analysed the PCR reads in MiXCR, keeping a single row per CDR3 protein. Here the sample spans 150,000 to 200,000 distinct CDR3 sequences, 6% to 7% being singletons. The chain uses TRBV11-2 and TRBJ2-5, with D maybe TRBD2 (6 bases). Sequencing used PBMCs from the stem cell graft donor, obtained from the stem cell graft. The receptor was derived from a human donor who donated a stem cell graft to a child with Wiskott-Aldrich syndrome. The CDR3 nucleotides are TGTGCCAGCAGCCGAATCGGGACTTCCCAAGAGACCCAGTACTTC. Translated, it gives CASSRIGTSQETQYF.